This T cell receptor (beta chain) stems from a study of CD8+ T cells in alopecia areata. Findings and limits, study-wide: Normal scalp had lower clonality than lesional scalp, with alopecia totalis/universalis lesions showing this most strongly.

Extraction and reverse transcription of RNA yielded cDNA as the sequencing template. TCRdb's copy holds only in-frame clones and misses some; the assay was immunoSEQ multiplex PCR. The sample carries 180,000 or so clones, less than 75% recorded once. In regard to this clone: Its antigen is not known.

Germline V gene sequence: CDR1 MGHRA, CDR2 YSYEKL. There are 16 residues in the CDR3. V was pared by 0 bases and J by 2 bases, with 11 bases between. The sample in question was CD8+ T cells sorted from blood, obtained at week 0. This receptor was obtained from a human donor with alopecia areata. The chain links TRBV4-1 to TRBJ2-1; maybe TRBD2 (6 bases). CDR3 region: CASSQEAGTPYNEQFF. The CDR3 DNA reads TGCGCCAGCAGCCAAGAGGCGGGAACCCCCTACAATGAGCAGTTCTTC.